A single sample gave rise to the 4 T cell receptor beta chains below, sequenced in a study of blood T cell repertoires in COVID-19. Here immunoSEQ multiplex PCR was the method, and the copy in TCRdb shows in-frame clones only, minus some. The sample includes about 12,000 clones, approximately 77% seen only once; the top ten take roughly 9.1%. Sequencing used peripheral blood. Receptor source: a man aged 60-69 years with COVID-19, enrolled during active disease.

This clone was detected once. The V gene is TRBV6-1, the J gene TRBJ2-7; 8 bases match TRBD2. CDR1 is MNHNS, CDR2 SASEGT, per germline. V lost 2 bases to trimming and J lost 3 bases; unmatched junction nucleotides: 6. This CDR3 has 15 residues. This CDR3 is CASSESGGGNYEQYF. CDR3 coding DNA: TGTGCCAGCAGTGAATCTGGCGGGGGGAACTACGAGCAGTACTTC.

V and J are TRBV6-5 and TRBJ1-2, with TRBD1 matching over 10 bases. After removal of 4 bases from V and 1 base from J, the junction contained 3 bases not matched to a gene. The germline V gene has CDR1 MNHEY and CDR2 SVGAGI. The length of the CDR3 is 15 residues. CDR3 sequence (DNA): TGTGCCAGCAGTTTGGGACAGGGGAGTAACTATGGCTACACCTTC. Its protein product is CASSLGQGSNYGYTF.

In this sample, this clone turned up once. Here the CDR3 reads CSVGTVSSTDTQYF. For the CDR3, the DNA is TGCAGCGTCGGGACAGTTTCTAGCACAGATACGCAGTATTTT. The chain uses TRBV29-1 and TRBJ2-3, with 7 bases that match TRBD1. The CDR3 spans 14 residues. The V and J ends lost 6 bases and 0 bases, in that order; junction bases with no gene match: 6. CDR1 SQVTM and CDR2 ANQGSEA come from the germline V gene.

This chain uses TRBV30 with TRBJ1-6; D gene ambiguous. There are 12 residues in the CDR3. Trimming took off 4 bases at V and 7 bases at J, with 8 bases between the two ends. Germline CDR1 reads GTSNPN; CDR2 reads SVGIG (reference sequence). CDR3 sequence: CAWTRKNSPLHF. CDR3 DNA: TGTGCCTGGACGAGGAAGAATTCACCCCTCCACTTT.